The entry below gives a single T cell receptor (beta chain) sequence along with its context. This clone has ten or more counts. Its antigen remains undetermined. No base qualities exist here, and no much larger clone lies one base off it. The data derive from a study of T cells after posttransplantation cyclophosphamide (dated by TCRdb to the mid-2010s). Regarding the complete study: The study tracked T cell repertoire reconstitution by TRB sequencing after myeloablative bone marrow transplantation using posttransplantation cyclophosphamide as GVHD prophylaxis. Public TRB sequences were queried against a database of over 3,600 sequences associated with responses to pathogens, tumor antigens, self-antigens and alloantigens. TRB sequencing was also done on up to 3 additional blood samples from 2 to 5.2 years after transplant in 3 patients, and on pretransplant blood from 4 patients. TRA and TRB clonality were tightly correlated in about ten samples, so subsequent TCR analyses focused on TRB only. TRB sequencing was performed on blood from all 35 or so PTCy patients with 1-year posttransplant specimens. Antigen receptor sequencing covered samples from some 35 PTCy-treated patients and approximately 15 of their related bone marrow donors. Overall study outcomes, separate from this receptor: Across over 40 patients, TRB clonality was highly associated with recipient CMV seropositivity and CMV reactivation, and diversity in PTCy patients was similar to diversity in CNI/methotrexate controls. Donor-recipient similarity was low at 1-2 months but rose over the first year, and later blood repertoires were often dominated by donor CD8+ memory clones. The TRB repertoires of T cells infiltrating skin or the GI tract showed only limited overlap with the TRB repertoires found in blood.

TRB sequencing used genomic DNA with the immunoSEQ assay at survey resolution or the hsTCRB kit. Turning to the authors' computational methods: The immunoSEQ software handled the initial read processing, while the LymphoSeq R package was used for the repertoire analyses. Clonality was computed as 1 minus normalized Shannon entropy; Gini coefficient was also calculated for each TRB dataset. To infer phenotypes in unsorted samples, TRB sequences from sorted subsets of the recipient or donor were mapped onto unsorted samples from the same recipient. The immuneACCESS repertoire file appears here via TCRdb, limited to in-frame rearrangements. These files lack a portion of the clones; in checked studies, under half of the deficit traces to unresolved V genes, and the cause of the others is not known. D and trimming come from the DNA, and the V and J calls and clone size come from that table. The table for this sample lists around 7,400 clones, none of them counted only once. The ten largest clones represent 45% to 65% of the sample.

Germline trimming amounts to 5 bases on V and 5 bases on J, with 6 as the count of junction bases outside the gene matches. The CDR3 has 15 amino acids, counting the end cysteine and phenylalanine. The CDR3 DNA has 45 bases and is translated from base 1. CDR1 and CDR2 were assigned from the germline V gene as MNHNS and SASEGT. Sample treatment or condition, as interpreted from the label and publication: high-dose cyclophosphamide on days +3 and +4 as single-agent GVHD prophylaxis. For conditioning, the PTCy patients got busulfan and fludarabine, then a related or unrelated marrow graft, followed by cyclophosphamide on days +3 and +4. PTCy-treated patients came from a prospective multi-institutional clinical trial. Mononuclear cells from peripheral blood and bone marrow were separated by Ficoll-Hypaque density centrifugation and then cryopreserved.

The source was PBMCs, collected after allogeneic stem cell transplant with posttransplant cyclophosphamide. The chain is encoded by TRBV6-1 joined to TRBJ2-1, with TRBD1 identical over 10 junction bases. This clonotype was obtained from a male patient in his fifties or sixties who received an allogeneic stem cell transplant from an unrelated donor, was CMV-positive, and had acute GVHD only. After a transplant, not all T cells may be the patient's own; some may come from the graft donor. The CDR3 reads CASSSRDRGNNEQFF. The sequence in DNA is TGTGCCAGCAGTTCCCGGGACAGGGGTAACAATGAGCAGTTCTTC.